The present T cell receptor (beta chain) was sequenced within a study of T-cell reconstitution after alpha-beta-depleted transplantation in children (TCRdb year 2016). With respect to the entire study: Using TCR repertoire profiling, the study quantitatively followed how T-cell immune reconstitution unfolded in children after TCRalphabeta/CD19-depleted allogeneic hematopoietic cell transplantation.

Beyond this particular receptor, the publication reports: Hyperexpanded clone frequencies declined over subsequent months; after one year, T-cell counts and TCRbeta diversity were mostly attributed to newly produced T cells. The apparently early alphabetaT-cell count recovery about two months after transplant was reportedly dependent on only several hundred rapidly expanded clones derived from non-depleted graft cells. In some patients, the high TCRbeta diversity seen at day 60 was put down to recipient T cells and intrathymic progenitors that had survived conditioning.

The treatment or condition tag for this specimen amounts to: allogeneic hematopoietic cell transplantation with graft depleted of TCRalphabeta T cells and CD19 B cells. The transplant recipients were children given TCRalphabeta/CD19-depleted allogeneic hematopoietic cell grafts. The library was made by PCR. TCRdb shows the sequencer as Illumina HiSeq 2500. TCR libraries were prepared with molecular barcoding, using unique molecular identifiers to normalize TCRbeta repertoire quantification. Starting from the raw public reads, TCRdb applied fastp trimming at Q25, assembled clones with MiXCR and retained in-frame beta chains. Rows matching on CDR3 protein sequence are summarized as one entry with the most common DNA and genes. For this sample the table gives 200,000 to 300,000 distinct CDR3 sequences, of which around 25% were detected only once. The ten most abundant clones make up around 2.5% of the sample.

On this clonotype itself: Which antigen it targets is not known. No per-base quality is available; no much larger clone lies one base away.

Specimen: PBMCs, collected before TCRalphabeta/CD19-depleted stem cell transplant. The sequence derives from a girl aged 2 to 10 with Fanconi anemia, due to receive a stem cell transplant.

Here the CDR3 is given as CASSPDRVGDEQYF. The nucleotide sequence is TGTGCCAGCAGTCCCGACAGGGTAGGGGACGAGCAGTACTTC. The rearranged segments are TRBV28 and TRBJ2-7, with 7 junctional bases fitting TRBD1. From the cysteine through the phenylalanine, the CDR3 covers 14 amino acids. Of the read, only the CDR3 DNA is kept; its 42 bases are in frame from base 1. The V end gives up 5 bases and the J end 5 bases, leaving 9 bases in the junction not matched to a gene. CDR1 and CDR2 were assigned from the germline V gene as MDHEN and SYDVKM.